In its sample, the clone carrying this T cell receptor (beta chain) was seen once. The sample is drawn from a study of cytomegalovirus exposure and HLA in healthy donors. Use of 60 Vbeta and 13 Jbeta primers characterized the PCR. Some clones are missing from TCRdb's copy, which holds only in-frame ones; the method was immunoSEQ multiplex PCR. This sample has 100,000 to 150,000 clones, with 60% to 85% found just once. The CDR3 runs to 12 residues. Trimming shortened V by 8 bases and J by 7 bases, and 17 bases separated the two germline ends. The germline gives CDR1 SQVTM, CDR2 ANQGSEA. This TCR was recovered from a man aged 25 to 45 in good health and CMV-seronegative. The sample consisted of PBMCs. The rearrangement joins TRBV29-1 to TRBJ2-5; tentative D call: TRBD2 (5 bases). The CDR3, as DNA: TGCAGCCTACATAGCGTCAAGGGGACCCAGTACTTC. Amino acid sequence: CSLHSVKGTQYF.